This T cell receptor beta chain was profiled in a study of blood T cell repertoires in COVID-19. Study background: Donors in the United States, Italy and Spain gave samples during acute or convalescent COVID-19. In each case, the material was cDNA or gDNA derived from T cells, B-cell-depleted T cells, or PBMCs.

In the original analysis: Amplifying reference gene primers gave estimates of nucleated cell counts. Only in-frame clones appear in the TCRdb table, and some are missing; sequencing was by immunoSEQ multiplex PCR. V and J calls and clone size are those listed in that table; D and trimming were worked out from the DNA. Among approximately 150,000 clones, around 87% were seen once, and the ten largest hold around 6.1%. Germline values: CDR1 SGHAT, CDR2 FQNNGV. Trimming took 1 base from V and 9 from J; bases not matched to a gene: 4. CDR3 length equals 15 residues. This TCR came from a man older than 75 with acute or convalescent COVID-19. The chain carries TRBV11-2 and TRBJ2-1; 12 nucleotides line up with TRBD2. The sample taken for sequencing was peripheral blood. The CDR3 region is CASSLGLAGVGEQFF. CDR3 nucleotide sequence: TGTGCCAGCAGCTTAGGACTAGCGGGAGTCGGTGAGCAGTTCTTC.